This is a list of T cell receptor beta chains from one sample in a study of blood T cell repertoires in COVID-19. The assay was immunoSEQ multiplex PCR, and TCRdb's table has in-frame clones only and misses some. Found here are tens of thousands of clones, about 81% of them singletons; the top ten hold less than 20%. The sequencing sample was made of peripheral blood. These receptors originate from a man aged 80 or over with acute or convalescent COVID-19. Both conserved end residues are part of each CDR3. Each record gives: clone size, V gene, J gene, D gene, CDR3 protein, CDR3 DNA. The D gene is left open where the match is weak. Some rows mark clone size as missing; the rest say once, few, many or name a class of expanded clone.

>.|TRBV5-4|TRBJ2-7|TRBD1
CASSFYTNRGSYEQYF
TGTGCCAGCAGCTTTTATACGAACAGGGGATCTTACGAGCAGTACTTC
>.|TRBV29-1|TRBJ2-2|.
CSHMGQNTGELFF
TGCAGTCACATGGGACAAAACACCGGGGAGCTGTTTTTT
>.|TRBV4-3|TRBJ2-1|.
CASSQDRRSVQFF
TGCGCCAGCAGCCAAGATAGGCGGTCAGTACAGTTCTTC
>.|TRBV6-5|TRBJ1-1|TRBD1
CASSSTGGNTEAFF
TGTGCCAGCAGTTCGACAGGGGGGAACACTGAAGCTTTCTTT
>.|TRBV7-2|TRBJ1-1|.
CASSRTRGGRANTEAFF
TGTGCCAGCAGCCGGACGAGGGGAGGAAGGGCGAACACTGAAGCTTTCTTT
>.|TRBV5-6|TRBJ2-7|TRBD1
CASRREGQGGYEQYF
TGTGCCAGCAGGAGGGAGGGACAGGGGGGATACGAGCAGTACTTC
>.|TRBV5-1|TRBJ1-4|.
CASSVDSSNEKLFF
TGCGCCAGCAGCGTGGACAGTTCTAATGAAAAACTGTTTTTT
>.|TRBV18|TRBJ2-2|TRBD2
CASSLAGATGELFF
TGTGCCAGCTCACTAGCGGGAGCGACCGGGGAGCTGTTTTTT
>.|TRBV5-1|TRBJ2-3|TRBD1
CASSGQDSTDTQYF
TGCGCCAGCAGCGGACAGGACAGCACAGATACGCAGTATTTT
>.|TRBV6-2/TRBV6-3|TRBJ2-1|TRBD2
CASSRLLAGGLNEQFF
TGTGCCAGCAGTCGACTGTTAGCGGGAGGTTTGAATGAGCAGTTCTTC
>.|TRBV6-5|TRBJ2-3|.
CASSLDTLSTDTQYF
TGTGCCAGCAGCCTTGACACCCTGAGCACAGATACGCAGTATTTT
>.|TRBV29-1|TRBJ1-2|TRBD1
CSVETGTSSINYGYTF
TGCAGCGTTGAGACAGGGACTTCCTCGATTAACTATGGCTACACCTTC
>.|TRBV5-1|TRBJ1-1|TRBD1
CASSWGDRVNTEAFF
TGCGCCAGCAGCTGGGGGGACAGGGTGAACACTGAAGCTTTCTTT
>.|TRBV5-1|TRBJ2-1|TRBD2
CASSPPQAGGGEQFF
TGCGCCAGCAGCCCCCCGCAAGCGGGGGGCGGAGAGCAGTTCTTC
>.|TRBV20-1|TRBJ1-6|TRBD1
CSASVQGPTNSPLHF
TGCAGTGCTAGTGTACAGGGGCCCACGAATTCACCCCTCCACTTT
>.|TRBV6-2/TRBV6-3|TRBJ1-5|.
CASSQGQINQPQHF
TGTGCCAGCAGTCAAGGACAGATCAATCAGCCCCAGCATTTT
>.|TRBV6-5|TRBJ2-7|TRBD1
CASKRDRELSYEQYF
TGTGCCAGCAAGCGGGACAGGGAACTCTCCTACGAGCAGTACTTC
>few|TRBV6-2/TRBV6-3|TRBJ2-7|.
CASSYSLAAYEQYF
TGTGCCAGCAGTTACTCTCTGGCGGCCTACGAGCAGTACTTC
>.|TRBV28|TRBJ1-4|.
CASSGSPGEKLFF
TGTGCCAGCAGTGGTTCGCCGGGTGAAAAACTGTTTTTT
>.|TRBV5-1|TRBJ2-1|.
CASRRSSLYNEQFF
TGCGCCAGCAGACGTAGCAGCCTATACAATGAGCAGTTCTTC
>once|TRBV5-4|TRBJ2-7|TRBD2
CASSPRTRSTYEQYF
TGTGCCAGCAGCCCCCGGACTAGGAGTACGTACGAGCAGTACTTC
>.|TRBV7-2|TRBJ2-2|.
CASSPLATGELFF
TGTGCCAGCAGCCCCCTGGCCACCGGGGAGCTGTTTTTT
>.|TRBV7-3|TRBJ2-1|.
CASSLRSGVNEQFF
TGTGCCAGCAGCTTACGTTCAGGGGTCAATGAGCAGTTCTTC